This T cell receptor (beta chain) is from a study of blood T cell repertoires in COVID-19 (dated by TCRdb to 2019 to 2021). Looking at the study overall: Samples from collaborators originated in the United States, Italy and Spain and spanned both the acute and convalescent phases of COVID-19. The material from the prospective study consisted of cDNA or gDNA derived from T cells, B-cell-depleted T cells, or PBMCs. Deeply sampled blood TCRbeta repertoires from subjects exposed to, actively infected with, or recovered from COVID-19 were included in the dataset. The repertoires were made available in a free public database intended to serve as a resource for research on the immune response to SARS-CoV-2. Samples were obtained from the ongoing ImmuneRACE study (first 160 participants) and from approximately 1,200 subjects provided by 6 global collaborators. The sample metadata nearly always contained a de-identified subject ID, COVID-19 status, age in years and sex. HLA class I and class II types, where available, came from metadata supplied by the sample provider rather than from assay-based typing.

TCRbeta CDR3 regions were amplified from genomic DNA using the immunoSEQ Assay, a bias-controlled multiplex PCR. The paper's data handling went like this. Within the assay, amplification of reference gene primers was used to estimate how many nucleated cells each sample contained. To quantify the absolute abundance of each unique TCRbeta CDR3 rearrangement, sequence reads were collapsed and filtered. For each sample, productive Simpson clonality was calculated as the square root of Simpson's diversity index over productive rearrangements. TCRdb re-hosts the immuneACCESS table, in-frame sequences only. Its copies lack some clones; in the studies checked, an unresolved V gene accounts for under half of them, and the cause for the rest is not known. From that table come the V and J calls and clone size; the DNA was used to work out D and trimming. The sample table lists about 190,000 clones, about nine tenths of them with a count of one. The ten top clones hold 1.1% of the sample.

Worth noting for this clone: Its antigen is currently not known. Per-base quality was not reported, and no clone a single base away is much larger than it.

Whole blood was collected in K2EDTA tubes by collaborating institutions according to the institutions' own protocols. For TCRbeta analysis, collaborators shipped samples in one of three forms: frozen whole blood, isolated PBMCs, or DNA extracted from either of those sample types. General conclusions and limits of the study: How much clinical and demographic metadata was included differed by source and by participant, and the metadata was provided uncurated.

According to the germline V gene, CDR1 reads SGHAT and CDR2 reads FQNNGV. At the junction V is shortened by 4 bases and J by 5 bases, with 8 bases in between. The CDR3 goes from the cysteine to the phenylalanine over 12 residues. CDR3 DNA is the only sequence kept; it has 36 bases, read in frame from the first base. The TCR was taken from a man aged 30 to 39 with acute or convalescent COVID-19. Recombination linked TRBV11-2 to TRBJ1-1; the D gene is not confidently resolved. Material: peripheral blood. The nucleotides are TGTGCCAGCAGCTCCCTATGGACTGAAGCTTTCTTT. Its product reads: CASSSLWTEAFF.